This T cell receptor (beta chain) was recovered during a study of CD8 T cells in ankylosing spondylitis. Overall study findings and caveats: One TCR beta motif, made up of under ten highly homologous variants, appeared characteristic of ankylosing spondylitis blood. Disease-associated clonotypes exhibited CD8+ identity and were relatively infrequent in peripheral blood. Significant enrichment of disease-linked clones was reportedly seen in matched ankylosing spondylitis synovial fluid. Before this, some motif variants had been reported in reactive arthritis synovial fluid and blood.

The junction had 3 bases not matched to a gene; V was cut back by 7 bases and J by 4 bases. The CDR3 runs to 14 residues. CDR1 and CDR2 from the germline V gene are SNHLY and FYNNEI. Library preparation for TCR beta used quantitative 5'-RACE with molecular barcodes. MiXCR, applied by TCRdb to the 5' RACE reads, yields one record per CDR3 protein. The table includes about 440,000 distinct CDR3 sequences, 17% detected once. This clonotype was seen ten or more times. The antigen is not known. This TCR was sampled from a male donor with ankylosing spondylitis. The chain has TRBV2 and TRBJ2-2, with TRBD1 matching over 10 bases. Source material: blood, either unsorted or a sorted T cell fraction (not recorded which). The CDR3 protein is CASTRTGGTGELFF. CDR3 sequence (DNA): TGTGCCAGCACCAGGACAGGGGGCACCGGGGAGCTGTTTTTT.